The T cell receptor (beta chain) described here comes from a study of T-cell reconstitution after alpha-beta-depleted transplantation in children (dated by TCRdb to the mid-2010s). Notes on the research overall: T-cell immune reconstitution after TCRalphabeta/CD19-depleted allogeneic hematopoietic cell transplantation in children was quantitatively tracked in the study by means of TCR repertoire profiling.

Libraries came from PCR. The sequencer listed for this sample is Illumina HiSeq 2500. Molecular barcoding was employed in the preparation of TCR libraries, with unique molecular identifiers being used to normalize TCRbeta repertoire quantification. Clones were called with MiXCR by TCRdb after fastp trimmed the public reads at Q25, and only in-frame beta chains were retained. Records with the same CDR3 protein are collapsed into one entry carrying the most frequent genes and DNA. In this sample the table shows about 91,000 distinct CDR3 sequences, 7% to 10% of which occur a single time. Clones ranked in the top ten supply 5.5% to 8% of the sample. This clonotype was counted at least ten times. Its antigen is not yet known. The sample holds no much larger clone one base away, and base qualities are not on file. From a lookup of the germline V gene, CDR1 and CDR2 are MNHEY and SVGAGI. V lost 4 bases and J lost 1 base; the stretch between them is 17 bases long. Taken from cysteine to phenylalanine, the CDR3 has 16 residues. Only the CDR3 portion is preserved as DNA: 48 bases, with reading frame beginning at the first base.

This TCR was sampled from a human donor who donated a stem cell graft to a child with congenital amegakaryocytic thrombocytopenia. The source material was PBMCs from the stem cell graft donor, sampled from the stem cell graft. The rearranged segments are TRBV6-5 and TRBJ2-7, with no confident D gene call. CDR3 sequence: CASSSSLSKSSYEQYF. The sequenced DNA: TGTGCCAGCAGTTCCAGCCTCTCTAAGTCTTCCTACGAGCAGTACTTC.